Below, one T cell receptor beta chain is given with its context. Its antigen remains unknown. The CDR3 loop spans 15 amino acids. CDR1 and CDR2 (germline): MNHEY, SVGAGI. V was pared by 6 bases and J by 2 bases, with 4 bases of the junction left unmatched. This specimen belongs to a study of cytotoxic CD8 clonotypes in ibrutinib-treated CLL. Study-level points and caveats: Clonality rose at ibrutinib response and fell back toward baseline at progression. Public clonotypes were uncommon and contracted or stayed stable on treatment.

The table came from immunoSEQ multiplex PCR; TCRdb's copy has only in-frame clones and leaves some out. The table has hundreds of thousands of clones, roughly 70% seen once; the top ten hold about 16%. Cryopreserved PBMCs yielded around 2.1 micrograms of genomic DNA for TCR beta libraries. Sequences were derived from PBMCs, sampled after 24 months of ibrutinib treatment. The rearrangement uses TRBV6-5 and TRBJ2-2; 9 nucleotides agree with TRBD2. The TCR originated in a human donor with chronic lymphocytic leukemia. CDR3 bases: TGTGCCAGCAGACCGGGACTAGCAAACACCGGGGAGCTGTTTTTT. It codes for CASRPGLANTGELFF.